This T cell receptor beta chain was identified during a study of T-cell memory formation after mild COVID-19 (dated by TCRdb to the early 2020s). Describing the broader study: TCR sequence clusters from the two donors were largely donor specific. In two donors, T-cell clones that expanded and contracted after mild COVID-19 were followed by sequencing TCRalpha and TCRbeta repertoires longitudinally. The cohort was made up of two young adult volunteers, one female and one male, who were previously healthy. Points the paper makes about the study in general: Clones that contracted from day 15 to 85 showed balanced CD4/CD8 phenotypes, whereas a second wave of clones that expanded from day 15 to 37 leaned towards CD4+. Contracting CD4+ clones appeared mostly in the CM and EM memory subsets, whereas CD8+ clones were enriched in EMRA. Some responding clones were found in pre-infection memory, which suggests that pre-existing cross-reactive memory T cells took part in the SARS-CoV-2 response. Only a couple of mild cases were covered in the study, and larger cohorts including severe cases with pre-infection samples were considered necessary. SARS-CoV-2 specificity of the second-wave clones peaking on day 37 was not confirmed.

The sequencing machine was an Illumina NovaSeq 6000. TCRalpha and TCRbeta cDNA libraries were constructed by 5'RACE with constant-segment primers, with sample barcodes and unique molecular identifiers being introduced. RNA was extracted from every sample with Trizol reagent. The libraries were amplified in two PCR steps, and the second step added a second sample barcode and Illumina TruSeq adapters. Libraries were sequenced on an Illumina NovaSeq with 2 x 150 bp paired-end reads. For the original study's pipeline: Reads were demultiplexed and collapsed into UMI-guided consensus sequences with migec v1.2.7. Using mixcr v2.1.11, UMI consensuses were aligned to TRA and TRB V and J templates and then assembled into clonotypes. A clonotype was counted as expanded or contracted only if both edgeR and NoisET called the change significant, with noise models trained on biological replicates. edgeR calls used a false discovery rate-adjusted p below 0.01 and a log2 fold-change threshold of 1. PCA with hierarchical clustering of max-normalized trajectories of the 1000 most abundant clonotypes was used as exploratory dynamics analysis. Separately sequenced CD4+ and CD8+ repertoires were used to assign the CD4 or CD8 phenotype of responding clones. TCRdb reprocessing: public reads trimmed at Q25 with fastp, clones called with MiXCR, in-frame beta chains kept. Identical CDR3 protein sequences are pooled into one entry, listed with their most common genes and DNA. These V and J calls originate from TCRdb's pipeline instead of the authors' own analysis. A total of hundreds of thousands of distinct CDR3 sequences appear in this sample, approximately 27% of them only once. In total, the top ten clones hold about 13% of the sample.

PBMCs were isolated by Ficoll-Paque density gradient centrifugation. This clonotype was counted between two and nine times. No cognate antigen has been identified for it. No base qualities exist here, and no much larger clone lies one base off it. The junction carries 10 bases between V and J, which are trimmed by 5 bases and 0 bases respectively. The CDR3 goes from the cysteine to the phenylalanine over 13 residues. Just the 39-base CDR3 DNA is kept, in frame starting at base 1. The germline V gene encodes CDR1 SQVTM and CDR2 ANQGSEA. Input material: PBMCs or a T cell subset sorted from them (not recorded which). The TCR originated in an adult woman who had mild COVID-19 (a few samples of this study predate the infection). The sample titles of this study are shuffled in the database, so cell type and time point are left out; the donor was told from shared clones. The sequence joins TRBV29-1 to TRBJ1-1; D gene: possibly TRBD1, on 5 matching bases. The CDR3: CSVRQIMNTEAFF. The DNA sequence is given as TGCAGCGTTAGACAGATTATGAACACTGAAGCTTTCTTT.